The present entry profiles one T cell receptor (beta chain) with its context. The target antigen is unknown. The data originate from a study of T cells after posttransplantation cyclophosphamide. The CDR3 loop spans 13 amino acids. From germline, CDR1 is MNHEY and CDR2 SVGAGI. The V segment lost 6 bases and the J segment 10 bases; nucleotides outside the gene matches: 9. Cyclophosphamide on days +3 and +4 followed busulfan-fludarabine conditioning and a marrow graft. Profiling relied on immunoSEQ multiplex PCR, and the TCRdb table lists in-frame clones only, not all of them. The sample yields 7,000 to 10,000 clones, approximately 87% seen once. Study-level results: Later blood repertoires were often dominated by clones from the donor CD8+ memory compartment. After PTCy, TRB diversity resembled that of CNI/methotrexate controls. Skin or GI-infiltrating T cells shared few TRB sequences with blood.

This clonotype was sampled from a female patient aged 40 to 50 who received an allogeneic stem cell transplant from an unrelated donor, was CMV-positive, and had no GVHD. Some T cells may have come from the graft donor. The chain links TRBV6-5 to TRBJ1-1; TRBD1 matches at 9 bases. The sample was PBMCs, taken after allogeneic stem cell transplant with posttransplant cyclophosphamide. The CDR3 nucleotides are TGTGCCAGCAGGGGACAGGGAACGGATCGAGCTTTCTTT. This encodes CASRGQGTDRAFF.